This TCR beta chain was obtained from a study of beta chain features in type 1 diabetes. General study findings and limits: People with Type 1 diabetes carried modestly yet significantly shorter TCRB CDR3s in all four CD4+ subsets. Within patients, naive, central memory and Treg TCRB repertoires seemed more similar than within healthy donors. Insertion counts at VDJ junctions were lower in type 1 diabetes patients, who also showed more deletions there.

In regard to this clone: Its antigen is not known.

Investigators reverse transcribed all isolated RNA, so they sequenced expressed TCRB transcripts. Sequencing of naive, central memory and regulatory T cell samples gave an average of roughly 3.5 million reads. Produced via immunoSEQ multiplex PCR; TCRdb's table is partial and in-frame only. The data contain about 620,000 clones, around 15% of them singletons. The germline V and J ends were trimmed by 2 bases and 6 bases, with 16 bases remaining between them. This CDR3 spans 15 amino acids. Germline CDR1 is MNHEY and CDR2 is SVGAGI. This clonotype was obtained from a man aged 18 to 30 in good health. The sequencing sample was made of naive CD4+ T cells from blood. This sequence joins TRBV6-5 and TRBJ1-1; D possibly corresponds to TRBD1 (5 bases). The CDR3 bases are TGTGCCAGCAGTTACGGTGGGCAGGGAGTCTCTGAAGCTTTCTTT. Protein: CASSYGGQGVSEAFF.